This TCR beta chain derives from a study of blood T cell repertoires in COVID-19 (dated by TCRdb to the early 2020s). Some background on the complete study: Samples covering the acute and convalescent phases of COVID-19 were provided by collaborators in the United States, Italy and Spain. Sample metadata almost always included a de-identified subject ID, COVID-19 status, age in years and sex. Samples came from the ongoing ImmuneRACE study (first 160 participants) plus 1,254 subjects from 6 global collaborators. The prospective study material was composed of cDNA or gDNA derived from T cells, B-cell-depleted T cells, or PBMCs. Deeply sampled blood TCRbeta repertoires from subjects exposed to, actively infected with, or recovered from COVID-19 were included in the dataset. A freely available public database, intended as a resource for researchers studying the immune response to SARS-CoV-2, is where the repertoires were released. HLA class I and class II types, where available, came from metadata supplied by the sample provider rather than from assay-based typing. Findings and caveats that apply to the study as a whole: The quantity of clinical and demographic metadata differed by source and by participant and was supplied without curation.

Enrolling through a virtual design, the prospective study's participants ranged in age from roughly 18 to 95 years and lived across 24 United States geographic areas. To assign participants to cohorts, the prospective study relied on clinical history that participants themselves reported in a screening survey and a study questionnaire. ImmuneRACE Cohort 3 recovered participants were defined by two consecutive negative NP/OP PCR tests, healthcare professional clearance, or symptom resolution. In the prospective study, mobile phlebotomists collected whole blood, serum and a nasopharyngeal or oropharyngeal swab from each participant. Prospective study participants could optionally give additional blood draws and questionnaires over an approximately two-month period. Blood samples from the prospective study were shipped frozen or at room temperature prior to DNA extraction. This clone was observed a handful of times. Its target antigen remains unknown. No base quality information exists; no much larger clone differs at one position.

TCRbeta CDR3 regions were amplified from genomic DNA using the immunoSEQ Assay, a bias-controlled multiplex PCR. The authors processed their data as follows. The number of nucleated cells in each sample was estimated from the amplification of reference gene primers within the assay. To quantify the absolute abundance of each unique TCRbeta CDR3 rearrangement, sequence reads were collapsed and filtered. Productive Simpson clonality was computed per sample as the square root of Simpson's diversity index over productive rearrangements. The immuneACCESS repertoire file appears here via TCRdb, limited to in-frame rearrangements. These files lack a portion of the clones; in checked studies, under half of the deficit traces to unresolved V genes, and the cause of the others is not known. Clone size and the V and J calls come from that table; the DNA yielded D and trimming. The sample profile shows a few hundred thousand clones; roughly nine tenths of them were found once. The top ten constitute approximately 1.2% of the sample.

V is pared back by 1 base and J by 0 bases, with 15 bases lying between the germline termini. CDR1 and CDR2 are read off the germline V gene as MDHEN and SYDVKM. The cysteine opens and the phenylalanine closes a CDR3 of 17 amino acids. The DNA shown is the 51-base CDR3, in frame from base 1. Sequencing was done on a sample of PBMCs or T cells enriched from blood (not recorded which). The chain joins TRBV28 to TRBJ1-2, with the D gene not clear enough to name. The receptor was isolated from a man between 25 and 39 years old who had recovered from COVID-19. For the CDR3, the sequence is CASSLLVSSPANYGYTF. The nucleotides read TGTGCCAGCAGTTTATTGGTCTCGTCCCCAGCTAACTATGGCTACACCTTC.